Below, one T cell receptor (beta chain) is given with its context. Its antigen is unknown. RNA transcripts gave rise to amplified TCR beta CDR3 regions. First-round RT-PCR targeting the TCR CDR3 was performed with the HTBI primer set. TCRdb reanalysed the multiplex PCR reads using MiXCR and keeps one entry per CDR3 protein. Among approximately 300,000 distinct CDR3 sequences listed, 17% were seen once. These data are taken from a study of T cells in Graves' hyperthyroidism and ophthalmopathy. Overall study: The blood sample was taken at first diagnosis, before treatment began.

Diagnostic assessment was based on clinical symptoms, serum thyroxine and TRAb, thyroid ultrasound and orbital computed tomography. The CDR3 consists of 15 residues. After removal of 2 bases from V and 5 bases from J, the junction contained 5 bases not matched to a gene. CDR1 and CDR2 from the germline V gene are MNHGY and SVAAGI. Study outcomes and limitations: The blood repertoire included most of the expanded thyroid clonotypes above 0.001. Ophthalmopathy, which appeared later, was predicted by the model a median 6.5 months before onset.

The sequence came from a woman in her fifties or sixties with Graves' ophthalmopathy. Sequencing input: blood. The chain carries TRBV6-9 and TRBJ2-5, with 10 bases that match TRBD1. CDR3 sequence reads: CASSYETGGRETQYF. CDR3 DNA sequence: TGTGCCAGCAGTTATGAGACAGGGGGCAGGGAGACCCAGTACTTC.